This section outlines one T cell receptor (beta chain) sequence together with its context. Its antigen is unknown. The sample comes from a study of T cell responses to AZD1222 COVID-19 vaccine. Findings of the study overall: Among AZD1222 vaccinees, only 5 to 7 were seropositive at baseline. Across spike, vaccine-associated CD4 TCRs were found, dominant at 160-218 and 743-854. Donors in the cohort were predominantly white British and more often female, and clonal diversity was possibly underestimated.

The junction had 10 bases not matched to a gene; V was cut back by 6 bases and J by 4 bases. CDR1 is MDHEN, CDR2 SYDVKM, per germline. The CDR3 is made up of 15 amino acids. The table came from immunoSEQ multiplex PCR; TCRdb's copy has only in-frame clones and leaves some out. Altogether fewer than 150,000 clones are present, 85% to 90% being singletons, with the ten largest covering 1.5% to 2%. The sequence was collected from an adult in good health. The sequences come from peripheral blood, collected on day 0 of AZD1222 vaccination. The J gene is TRBJ2-7, the V gene TRBV28; TRBD1 matches at 9 bases. CDR3 sequence (DNA): TGTGCCAGCAGGGGACAGGGTGAGGTGTGGTACGAGCAGTACTTC. Translation: CASRGQGEVWYEQYF.